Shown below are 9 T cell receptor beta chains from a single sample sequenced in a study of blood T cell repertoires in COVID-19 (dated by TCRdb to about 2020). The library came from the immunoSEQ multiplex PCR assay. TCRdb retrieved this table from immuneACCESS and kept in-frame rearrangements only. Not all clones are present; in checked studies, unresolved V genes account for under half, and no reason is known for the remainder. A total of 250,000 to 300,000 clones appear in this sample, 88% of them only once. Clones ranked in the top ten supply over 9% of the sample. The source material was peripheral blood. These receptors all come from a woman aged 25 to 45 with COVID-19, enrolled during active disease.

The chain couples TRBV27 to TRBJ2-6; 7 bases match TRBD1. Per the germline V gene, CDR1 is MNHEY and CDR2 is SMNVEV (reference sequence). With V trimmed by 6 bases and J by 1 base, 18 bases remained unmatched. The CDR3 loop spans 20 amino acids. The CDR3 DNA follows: TGTGCCAGCAGCTCTTCCCTCGCCGGGACAGACTTATCTGGGGCCAACGTCCTGACTTTC. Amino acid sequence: CASSSSLAGTDLSGANVLTF. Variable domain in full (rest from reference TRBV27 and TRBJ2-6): EAQVTQNPRYLITVTGKKLTVTCSQNMNHEYMSWYRQDPGLGLRQIYYSMNVEVTDKGDVPEGYKVSRKEKRNFPLILESPSPNQTSLYFCASSSSLAGTDLSGANVLTFGAGSRLTVL.

The DNA for the CDR3 is TGTGCCAGCAGGGCGGTCAGGGGCACTGAAGCTTTCTTT. This translates into CASRAVRGTEAFF. The chain is built from TRBV2 and TRBJ1-1, with a tentative D call TRBD1 (6 bases). There are 13 residues in the CDR3. The V end was cut by 6 bases, the J end by 4 bases, with 12 bases between. Per germline, CDR1 SNHLY and CDR2 FYNNEI.

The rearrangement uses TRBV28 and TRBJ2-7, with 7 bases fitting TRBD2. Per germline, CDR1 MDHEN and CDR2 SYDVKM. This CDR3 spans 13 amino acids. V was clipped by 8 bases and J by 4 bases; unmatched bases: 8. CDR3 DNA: TGTGCCAGCCTAAAGCGGGGACTGTACGAGCAGTACTTC. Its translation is CASLKRGLYEQYF.

The CDR3 nucleotides read TGTGCCAGCAGACTAGGACTGAACACTGAAGCTTTCTTT. Translating it yields CASRLGLNTEAFF. J is TRBJ1-1 and V is TRBV2; D unclear. The CDR3 sequence is 13 residues long. The V and J ends lost 6 bases and 0 bases respectively, with 8 bases between them. From germline, CDR1 is SNHLY and CDR2 FYNNEI. Full variable domain (missing parts from reference TRBV2 and TRBJ1-1): EPEVTQTPSHQVTQMGQEVILRCVPISNHLYFYWYRQILGQKVEFLVSFYNNEISEKSEIFDDQFSVERPDGSNFTLKIRSTKLEDSAMYFCASRLGLNTEAFFGQGTRLTVV.

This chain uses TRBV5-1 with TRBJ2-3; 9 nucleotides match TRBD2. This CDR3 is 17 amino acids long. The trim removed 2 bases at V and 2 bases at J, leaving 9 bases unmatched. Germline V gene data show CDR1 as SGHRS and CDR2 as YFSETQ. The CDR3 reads CASSFSLGLATTDTQYF. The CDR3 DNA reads TGCGCCAGCAGCTTTTCATTGGGACTAGCCACCACAGATACGCAGTATTTT.

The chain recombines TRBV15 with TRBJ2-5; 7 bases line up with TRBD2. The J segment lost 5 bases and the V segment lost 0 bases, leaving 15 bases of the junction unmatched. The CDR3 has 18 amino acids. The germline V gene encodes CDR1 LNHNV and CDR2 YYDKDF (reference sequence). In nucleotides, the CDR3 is TGTGCCACCAGCAGAGATCCCCCGACTAGCCTTGGGGGGGAGACCCAGTACTTC. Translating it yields CATSRDPPTSLGGETQYF. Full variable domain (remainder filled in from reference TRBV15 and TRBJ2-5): DAMVIQNPRYQVTQFGKPVTLSCSQTLNHNVMYWYQQKSSQAPKLLFHYYDKDFNNEADTPDNFQSRRPNTSFCFLDIRSPGLGDTAMYLCATSRDPPTSLGGETQYFGPGTRLLVL.

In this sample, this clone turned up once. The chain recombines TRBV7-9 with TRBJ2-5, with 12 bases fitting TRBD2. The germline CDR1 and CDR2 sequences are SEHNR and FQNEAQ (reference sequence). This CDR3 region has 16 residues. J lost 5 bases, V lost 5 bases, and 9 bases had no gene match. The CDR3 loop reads CASSPRTSGTVETQYF. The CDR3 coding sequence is TGTGCCAGCAGCCCCCGGACTAGCGGGACGGTGGAGACCCAGTACTTC.

The DNA of the CDR3 is TGTGCCAGCAGCTTAATCGGAGCGGGAGGGGCCTACGAGCAGTACTTC. It codes for CASSLIGAGGAYEQYF. The chain has TRBV7-2 and TRBJ2-7; 10 bases match TRBD2. There are 16 residues in the CDR3. The germline V gene has CDR1 SGHTA and CDR2 FQGNSA. V shed 2 bases, J shed 2 bases, and the junction held 6 bases outside the gene matches.

CDR3 bases: TGTGCCAGCAGCCGGGACAGGGTCCGCAATGAGCAGTTCTTC. Residues: CASSRDRVRNEQFF. V and J are TRBV2 and TRBJ2-1, with TRBD1 identical over 9 bases. J lost 6 bases, V lost 6 bases, and 6 bases had no gene match. Germline-derived CDR1 and CDR2 are SNHLY and FYNNEI. There are 14 residues in the CDR3. The full variable domain, its missing parts supplied by reference TRBV2 and TRBJ2-1, is EPEVTQTPSHQVTQMGQEVILRCVPISNHLYFYWYRQILGQKVEFLVSFYNNEISEKSEIFDDQFSVERPDGSNFTLKIRSTKLEDSAMYFCASSRDRVRNEQFFGPGTRLTVL.